Following are 21 T cell receptor beta chains from one sample sequenced in a study of T cell repertoires in cytomegalovirus infection. MiXCR was run by TCRdb on the reads, yielding one entry per CDR3 protein. The sample carries about 600,000 distinct CDR3 sequences, approximately 24% recorded once. Sample: CD8+ T cells from PBMCs. The receptors come from a human donor in good health (CMV status not recorded). Some clones in this sample may be carry-over from other donors' samples.

The genes are TRBV3-1 and TRBJ2-7; 8 bases map to TRBD1. The germline CDR1 and CDR2 sequences are LGHDT and YNNKEL (reference sequence). The CDR3 contains 17 residues. Unmatched junction bases numbered 10, after V lost 0 bases and J lost 3 bases. DNA for the CDR3: TGTGCCAGCAGCCAAGATGGGGCGGGACAGGTCGGCTACGAGCAGTACTTC. Its protein is CASSQDGAGQVGYEQYF.

This rearrangement joins TRBV29-1 to TRBJ1-2; 8 nucleotides agree with TRBD1. The V gene's germline CDR1 is SQVTM and CDR2 ANQGSEA. The CDR3 is 14 residues long. V dropped 6 bases and J dropped 2; count of bases not matched to a gene: 8. CDR3: CSVGPGQENYGYTF. CDR3 bases: TGCAGCGTGGGACCGGGACAGGAGAACTATGGCTACACCTTC.

This sequence joins TRBV5-1 and TRBJ2-1; D is undetermined. The CDR3 runs to 13 residues. In germline, CDR1 is SGHRS, CDR2 YFSETQ. V lost 2 bases, J lost 9 bases, and 12 bases lay in between. The CDR3 spells CASSLPDGREQFF. Here the CDR3 DNA reads TGCGCCAGCAGCTTACCGGACGGGCGTGAGCAGTTCTTC.

Note on this clonotype: A read error may be the cause here, since a much bigger clone is one base away. The rearrangement uses TRBV6-5 and TRBJ2-3; 7 nucleotides line up with TRBD2. The germline V gene encodes CDR1 MNHEY and CDR2 SVGAGI. CDR3 length: 15 amino acids. V trimming: 7 bases; J trimming: 3 bases; junction bases outside the gene matches: 10. The CDR3 DNA reads TGTGCCAGCACCCAGAAAGTGGGGGGGACAGATACGCAGTATTTT. It specifies CASTQKVGGTDTQYF.

This clonotype was seen only a few times. The chain carries TRBV6-2 or TRBV6-3 and TRBJ1-1, with no clear D. Germline lookup yields CDR1 MNHEY and CDR2 SVGEGT. Between the trimmed V and J ends, which lost 2 bases and 1 base, there was a span of 8 bases. This CDR3 region has 14 residues. The CDR3 nucleotides are TGTGCCAGCAGTTACCCCGACCCGAACACTGAAGCTTTCTTT. It translates to CASSYPDPNTEAFF.

There are a few counts of this clonotype. The chain joins TRBV29-1 to TRBJ2-6; D is possibly TRBD1 (6 bases). Germline CDR1 SQVTM, CDR2 ANQGSEA. The CDR3 spans 16 residues. The V gene lost 3 bases and the J gene lost 0 bases, with 12 bases spanning the gap. The CDR3 coding sequence is TGCAGCGTTGAGGGGGCCCTAGGCTCTGGGGCCAACGTCCTGACTTTC. Translated: CSVEGALGSGANVLTF.

Ten or more counts support this clonotype. The chain employs TRBV7-8 and TRBJ2-1; 7 positions match TRBD2. CDR1 and CDR2 (germline): SGHVS, FQNEAQ. The CDR3 has 15 amino acids. The junction had 10 bases not matched to a gene; V was cut back by 5 bases and J by 6 bases. The CDR3 DNA sequence: TGTGCCAGCAGCCCAGGGACTACCCGCATCAATGAGCAGTTCTTC. Its translation: CASSPGTTRINEQFF.

This clonotype occurred a few times. The chain has TRBV20-1 and TRBJ2-7; weak D call: TRBD2 (5 bases). Trimming shortened V by 5 bases and J by 1 base, and 15 bases separated the two germline ends. Germline V gene sequence: CDR1 DFQATT, CDR2 SNEGSKA (reference sequence). The CDR3 has 14 residues. The CDR3 region has the DNA TGCAGTGCTCTTAGGCCAAGCGGTTCCTACGAGCAGTACTTC. This translates into CSALRPSGSYEQYF.

This clonotype appeared a few times. This sequence joins TRBV10-2 and TRBJ2-5; 7 bases agree with TRBD1. This CDR3 is built from 16 residues. V gave up 3 bases and J gave up 0 bases; unmatched junction bases: 7. Germline V CDR1 and CDR2: WSHSY, SAAADI. This CDR3 reads CASSEHPQGYQETQYF. CDR3 nucleotides: TGCGCCAGCAGTGAACATCCACAGGGGTACCAAGAGACCCAGTACTTC.

V usage is TRBV6-6 and J usage is TRBJ1-2, with TRBD1 as a possible D gene (6 bases). The CDR3 has 16 amino acids. Trimming took off 0 bases at V and 1 base at J, with 12 bases between the two ends. CDR1 is MNHNY and CDR2 is SVGAGI in the germline V gene (reference sequence). CDR3 in amino acids: CASSYSPRGINYGYTF. The CDR3 region has the DNA TGTGCCAGCAGTTACTCCCCCAGGGGAATTAACTATGGCTACACCTTC.

The J gene is TRBJ2-4, the V gene TRBV7-4, with 12 bases fitting TRBD1. The CDR3 runs 18 residues. Germline CDR1 SGHVT, CDR2 SQSDAQ. With 5 bases clipped from V and 1 base from J, the junction kept 9 bases outside the gene matches. CDR3 loop: CASSPGTGGETAKNIQYF. In nucleotides, the CDR3 is TGTGCCAGCAGCCCCGGGACAGGGGGCGAAACGGCCAAAAACATTCAGTACTTC.

The chain recombines TRBV6-6 with TRBJ2-1; 11 bases are shared with TRBD1. V shed 8 bases, J shed 7 bases, and the junction held 7 bases outside the gene matches. Germline lookup yields CDR1 MNHNY and CDR2 SVGAGI (reference sequence). The CDR3 has 14 residues. CDR3 sequence reads: CASVGTGGANEQFF. CDR3 DNA: TGTGCCAGCGTAGGGACAGGGGGGGCTAATGAGCAGTTCTTC.

This clonotype has more than one count but fewer than ten. The chain carries TRBV23-1 and TRBJ1-5; D perhaps matches TRBD1 (5 bases). TRBV23-1 is an ORF; its function is uncertain. The CDR3 length is 19 residues. Trimming removed 2 bases from V and 0 bases from J, with 20 bases in between. The CDR3 reads CASSQNSRPRDSSNQPQHF. In DNA, the CDR3 is TGCGCCAGCAGTCAAAATTCCCGGCCGCGAGACAGTAGCAATCAGCCCCAGCATTTT.

This clonotype was seen at least ten times. V and J are TRBV7-2 and TRBJ2-7; 8 nucleotides line up with TRBD2. Looked up from germline, CDR1 is SGHTA and CDR2 is FQGNSA. There are 17 residues in the CDR3. After removal of 1 base from V and 6 bases from J, the junction contained 14 bases not matched to a gene. The CDR3 DNA follows: TGTGCCAGCAGCTTAGAGATAGTAGGCGGGGGGATTTCCGAGCAGTACTTC. The encoded protein is CASSLEIVGGGISEQYF.

At least ten counts were recorded for this clonotype. The J gene is TRBJ2-2, the V gene TRBV28; D ambiguous. The CDR3 has 13 amino acids. CDR1 and CDR2 (germline): MDHEN, SYDVKM. The V and J ends lost 1 base and 6 bases respectively, with 6 bases between them. The CDR3 DNA follows: TGTGCCAGCAGTTTATACGAAGCCGGGGAGCTGTTTTTT. This sequence encodes CASSLYEAGELFF. The full variable domain, rest sourced from reference TRBV28 and TRBJ2-2, is DVKVTQSSRYLVKRTGEKVFLECVQDMDHENMFWYRQDPGLGLRLIYFSYDVKMKEKGDIPEGYSVSREKKERFSLILESASTNQTSMYLCASSLYEAGELFFGEGSRLTVL.

This clonotype occurred many times. The chain carries TRBV7-8 and TRBJ1-2; maybe TRBD1 (5 bases). This CDR3 region has 16 residues. Germline V gives CDR1 SGHVS, CDR2 FQNEAQ. Trimming stripped 5 bases from V and 3 bases from J, with 19 bases between. The DNA for the CDR3 is TGTGCCAGCAGCCTCCCCATAACGGGGCAGGACTATGGCTACACCTTC. It encodes CASSLPITGQDYGYTF.

Concerning this clonotype itself: A junction boundary mismatches the germline segment, possibly from a read error. This CDR3 is CASSYSLRDADTKYF. Here the CDR3 DNA reads TGTGCCAGCAGTTACTCGCTCAGGGATGCAGATACGAAGTATTTT. The V gene is TRBV6-2 or TRBV6-3, the J gene TRBJ2-3; D perhaps matches TRBD1 (5 bases). CDR1 and CDR2 from the germline V gene are MNHEY and SVGEGT. The CDR3 extends over 15 amino acids.

This clonotype was seen repeatedly, ten times or more. V usage is TRBV6-6 and J usage is TRBJ2-4, with D perhaps matching TRBD1 (6 bases). CDR3 length equals 18 residues. V was shortened by 0 bases and J by 0 bases, with 15 bases between the two germline ends. In germline, CDR1 is MNHNY, CDR2 SVGAGI (reference sequence). The CDR3 protein is CASSYSRQENLAKNIQYF. Written as DNA, the CDR3 is TGTGCCAGCAGTTACTCGCGACAGGAGAATCTAGCCAAAAACATTCAGTACTTC.

Remarks on this clonotype: This clone may be a read error of a much larger clone one base away. V gene TRBV2 combines with J gene TRBJ2-5; TRBD1 might be the D (7 bases). Germline V CDR1 and CDR2: SNHLY, FYNNEI. The CDR3 covers 14 residues. V was shortened by 6 bases and J by 1 base, with 12 bases between the two germline ends. CDR3 bases: TGTGCCAGCAGGGAGGGACAGTCCCAAGAGACCCAGTACTTC. Translated, it gives CASREGQSQETQYF.

A note on this clonotype: Just one base apart from a much larger clone, this may be a read error. DNA of the CDR3: TGTGCCAGCAGATTTAAGACAGGGATCGGCACTGAAGCTTTCTTT. Its translation is CASRFKTGIGTEAFF. The chain links TRBV7-6 to TRBJ1-1, with TRBD1 matching over 7 bases. The CDR3 is made up of 15 amino acids. V was pared by 6 bases and J by 4 bases, with 11 bases of the junction left unmatched. Germline V lookup: CDR1 SGHVS, CDR2 FNYEAQ.

In the case of this clonotype: Given a much more abundant clone one base away, this may be a read error. J is TRBJ1-1 and V is TRBV7-2; D perhaps matches TRBD1 (5 bases). The CDR3 extends over 14 amino acids. Germline V gene sequence: CDR1 SGHTA, CDR2 FQGNSA. The germline V and J ends were trimmed by 6 bases and 3 bases, with 14 bases remaining between them. CDR3 in DNA: TGTGCCAGCAGTCTAGTATTAGGGGACACTGAAGCTTTCTTT. Amino acids: CASSLVLGDTEAFF.